This T cell receptor beta chain originates from a study of tumor and adjacent non-tumor tissue in lung cancer. Overall study: There were around 11 adenocarcinoma, 2 squamous cell carcinoma and 1 small cell lung cancer cases. Around 4.4 million productive TCRbeta reads were obtained per sample on average. Study outcomes and limitations: Higher tumor TCR diversity was associated with shorter survival.

On this clonotype itself: Its antigen is unknown. This may be a read error: a much more frequent sequence differs by one nucleotide.

The CDR3 length is 17 residues. Germline V CDR1 and CDR2: SGHTA, FQGNSA. Three rounds of nested PCR, following a modified ARM-PCR protocol, produced the TCRbeta library. Using its own MiXCR run on the multiplex PCR reads, TCRdb lists one record per CDR3 protein. Of 40,000 to 45,000 distinct CDR3 sequences listed, more than 60% are singletons. This sample's RNA came from whole unsorted tissue. The normal lung tissue was taken more than 3 cm from the tumor edge. The sequenced sample consisted of distant non-tumor lung tissue. The source of this sequence is a woman in her forties with non-small cell lung cancer. The chain is built from TRBV7-2 and TRBJ2-5, with 10 bases lining up with TRBD1. The CDR3 sequence: CASSPQLTGGRQETLYF. CDR3 DNA sequence: TGTGCCAGCAGCCCACAACTGACAGGGGGCCGCCAAGAGACCCTGTACTTC.